This TCR beta chain was profiled in a study of spatial heterogeneity in lung cancer. Study context: Unique TCR and UMI combinations averaged more than ten appearances each in raw reads.

Time point defined: blood at routine non-recurrence follow-up after resection. TCRdb fed the 5' RACE reads into MiXCR, producing one record per CDR3 protein. The sample records about 47,000 distinct CDR3 sequences, 10% to 15% being singletons. This clonotype was recorded many times. The sequences come from PBMCs, collected at follow-up. The sequence came from a male donor with early-stage non-small cell lung cancer.

The CDR3 sequence: CASSLRGLADTDTQYF. The CDR3 DNA is TGTGCCAGCAGCTTGCGAGGACTAGCGGACACAGATACGCAGTATTTT. The chain recombines TRBV7-8 with TRBJ2-3, with 10 bases that match TRBD2. CDR1 and CDR2 from the germline V gene are SGHVS and FQNEAQ. The V gene end was trimmed by 3 bases and the J gene end by 2 bases; junction bases not matched to a gene: 5. The CDR3 contains 16 residues.